This entry is about one T cell receptor beta chain. Its specificity is unknown. The sample originates from a study of T cells in Graves' hyperthyroidism and ophthalmopathy. TCR beta CDR3 sequences were amplified from RNA transcripts. The HTBI set primed first-round TCR CDR3 RT-PCR. Each CDR3 protein is one row after TCRdb ran MiXCR on the multiplex PCR reads. The sample includes approximately 640,000 distinct CDR3 sequences, roughly 17% seen only once; the top ten take 3% to 4.5%. There are 14 residues in the CDR3. The germline gives CDR1 LGHNA, CDR2 YSLEER. Trimming took 4 bases from V and 1 from J, leaving 10 bases between them. The study, taken as a whole, reports: Appearing also in blood were most of the thyroid clonotypes expanded above 0.001.

It was considered stable Graves' hyperthyroidism when ophthalmopathy did not progress within 18 months. The chain is built from TRBV4-3 and TRBJ1-1; D remains ambiguous. Sequenced sample: blood. The receptor was derived from a woman in her twenties or thirties with Graves' hyperthyroidism. CDR3: CASSPDGENTEAFF. The CDR3 nucleotides are TGCGCCAGCAGCCCGGACGGAGAGAACACTGAAGCTTTCTTT.